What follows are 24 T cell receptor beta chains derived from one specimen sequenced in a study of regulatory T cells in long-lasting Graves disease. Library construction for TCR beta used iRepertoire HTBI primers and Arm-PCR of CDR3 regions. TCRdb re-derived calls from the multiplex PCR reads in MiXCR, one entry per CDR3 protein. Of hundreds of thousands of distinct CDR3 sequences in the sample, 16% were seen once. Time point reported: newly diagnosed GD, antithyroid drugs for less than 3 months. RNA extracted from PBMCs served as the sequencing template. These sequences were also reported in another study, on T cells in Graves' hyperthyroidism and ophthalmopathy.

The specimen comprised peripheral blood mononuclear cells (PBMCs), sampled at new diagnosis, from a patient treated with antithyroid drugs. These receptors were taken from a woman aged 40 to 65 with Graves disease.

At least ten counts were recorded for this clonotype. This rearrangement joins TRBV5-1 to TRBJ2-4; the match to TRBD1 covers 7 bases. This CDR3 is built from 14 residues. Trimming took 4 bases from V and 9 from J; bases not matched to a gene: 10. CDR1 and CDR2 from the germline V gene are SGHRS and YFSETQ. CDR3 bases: TGCGCCAGCAGCCCAGGGACAGCCTCGGGCATTCAGTACTTC. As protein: CASSPGTASGIQYF.

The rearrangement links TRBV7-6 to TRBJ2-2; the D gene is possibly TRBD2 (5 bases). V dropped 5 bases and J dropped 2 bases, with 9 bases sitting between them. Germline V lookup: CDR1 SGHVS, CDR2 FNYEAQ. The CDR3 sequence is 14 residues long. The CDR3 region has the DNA TGTGCCAGCAGCCCTAGCCCAAACACCGGGGAGCTGTTTTTT. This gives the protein CASSPSPNTGELFF.

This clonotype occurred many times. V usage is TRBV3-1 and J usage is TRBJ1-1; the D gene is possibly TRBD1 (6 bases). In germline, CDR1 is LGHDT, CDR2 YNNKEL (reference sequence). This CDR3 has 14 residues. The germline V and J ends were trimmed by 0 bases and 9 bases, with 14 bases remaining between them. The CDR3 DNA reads TGTGCCAGCAGCCAAGAGGGACACCTGAGGAAAGCTTTCTTT. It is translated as CASSQEGHLRKAFF.

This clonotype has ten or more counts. In nucleotides, the CDR3 is TGTGCCAGCACCCTTAGTCAGTACGAGCAGTACTTC. It encodes CASTLSQYEQYF. The rearrangement links TRBV12-3 or TRBV12-4 to TRBJ2-7, with no clear D. Between the trimmed V and J ends, which lost 7 bases and 4 bases, there was a span of 11 bases. The CDR3 consists of 12 residues.

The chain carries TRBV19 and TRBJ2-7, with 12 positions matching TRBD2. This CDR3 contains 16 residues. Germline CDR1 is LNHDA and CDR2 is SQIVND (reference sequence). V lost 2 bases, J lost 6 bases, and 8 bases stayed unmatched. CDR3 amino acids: CASSIPGTSGLLEQYF. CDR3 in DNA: TGTGCCAGTAGTATACCCGGGACTAGCGGGCTCCTCGAGCAGTACTTC.

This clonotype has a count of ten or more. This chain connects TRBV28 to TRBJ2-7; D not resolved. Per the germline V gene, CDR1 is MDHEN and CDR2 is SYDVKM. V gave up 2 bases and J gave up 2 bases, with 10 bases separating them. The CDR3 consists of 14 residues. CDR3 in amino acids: CASSLQQFAYEQYF. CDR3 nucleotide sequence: TGTGCCAGCAGTTTACAGCAGTTCGCCTACGAGCAGTACTTC.

The CDR3 DNA reads as TGTGCCAGCAGCCAAGACGAGAGGCAGGAAGCTTTCTTT. Amino acids: CASSQDERQEAFF. This sequence joins TRBV4-2 and TRBJ1-1; D gene uncertain. The CDR3 contains 13 residues. Germline CDR1 LGHNA, CDR2 YNFKEQ. V was clipped by 0 bases and J by 8 bases, with 10 bases between them.

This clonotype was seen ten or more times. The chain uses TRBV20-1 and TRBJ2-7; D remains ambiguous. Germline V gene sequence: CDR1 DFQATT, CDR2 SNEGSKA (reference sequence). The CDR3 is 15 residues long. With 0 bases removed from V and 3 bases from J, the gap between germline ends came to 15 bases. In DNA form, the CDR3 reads TGCAGTGCTAGAGATCAAAAGAGATTAGGCTACGAGCAGTACTTC. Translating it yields CSARDQKRLGYEQYF.

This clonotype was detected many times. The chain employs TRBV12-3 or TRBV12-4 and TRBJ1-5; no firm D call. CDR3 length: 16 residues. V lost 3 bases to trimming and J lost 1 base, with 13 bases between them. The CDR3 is CASSLLTAGSNQPQHF. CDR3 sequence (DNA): TGTGCCAGCAGTTTGTTAACAGCTGGAAGCAATCAGCCCCAGCATTTT.

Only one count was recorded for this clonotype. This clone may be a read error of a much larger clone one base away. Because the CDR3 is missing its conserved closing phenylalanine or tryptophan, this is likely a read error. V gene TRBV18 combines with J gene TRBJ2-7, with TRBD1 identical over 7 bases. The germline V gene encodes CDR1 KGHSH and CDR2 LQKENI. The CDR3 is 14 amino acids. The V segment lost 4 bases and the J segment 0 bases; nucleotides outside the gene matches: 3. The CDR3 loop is CASSQDRSSYEQYL. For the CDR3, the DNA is TGTGCCAGCTCACAGGACAGGAGCTCCTACGAGCAGTACCTC.

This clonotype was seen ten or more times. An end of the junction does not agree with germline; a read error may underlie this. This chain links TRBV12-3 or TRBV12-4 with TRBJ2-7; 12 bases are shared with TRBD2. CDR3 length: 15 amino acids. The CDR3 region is CASSLGLAGTYEQYF. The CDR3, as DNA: TGTGCCAGCAGCTTAGGACTAGCGGGGACCTACGAGCAGTACTTC.

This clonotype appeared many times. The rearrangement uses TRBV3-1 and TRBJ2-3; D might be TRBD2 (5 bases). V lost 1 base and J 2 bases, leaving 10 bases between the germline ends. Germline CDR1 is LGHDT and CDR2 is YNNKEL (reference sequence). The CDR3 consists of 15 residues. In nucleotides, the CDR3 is TGTGCCAGCAGCCAAGTAAGCGGTTCCACAGATACGCAGTATTTT. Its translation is CASSQVSGSTDTQYF.

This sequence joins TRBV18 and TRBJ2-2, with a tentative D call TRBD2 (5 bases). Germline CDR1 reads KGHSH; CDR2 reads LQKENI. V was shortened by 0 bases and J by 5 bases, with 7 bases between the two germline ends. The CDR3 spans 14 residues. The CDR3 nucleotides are TGTGCCAGCTCACCACCGACGGGAACCGGGGAGCTGTTTTTT. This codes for CASSPPTGTGELFF.

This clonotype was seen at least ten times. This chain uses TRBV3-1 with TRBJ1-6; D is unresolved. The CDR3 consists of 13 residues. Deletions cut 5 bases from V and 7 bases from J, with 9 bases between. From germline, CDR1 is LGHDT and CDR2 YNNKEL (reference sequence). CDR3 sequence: CASSLGVNSPLHF. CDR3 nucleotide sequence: TGTGCCAGCAGCTTAGGCGTAAATTCACCCCTCCACTTT.

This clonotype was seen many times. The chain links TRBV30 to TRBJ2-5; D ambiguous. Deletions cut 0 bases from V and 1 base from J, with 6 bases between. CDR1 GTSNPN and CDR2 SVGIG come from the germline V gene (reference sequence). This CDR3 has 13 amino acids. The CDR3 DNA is TGTGCCTGGAGTGTTGGTTTCCAAGAGACCCAGTACTTC. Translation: CAWSVGFQETQYF.

The DNA of the CDR3 is TGTGCCAGCAGCCAACCACAGGGGGCGCCGGGCAATTATGGCTACACCTTC. Its translation: CASSQPQGAPGNYGYTF. This chain uses TRBV16 with TRBJ1-2, with 9 bases fitting TRBD1. Germline V gene lookup returns CDR1 KGHSY and CDR2 FQNENV. This CDR3 is built from 17 residues. J gave up 5 bases and V 2 bases, and 12 bases lay outside the gene matches.

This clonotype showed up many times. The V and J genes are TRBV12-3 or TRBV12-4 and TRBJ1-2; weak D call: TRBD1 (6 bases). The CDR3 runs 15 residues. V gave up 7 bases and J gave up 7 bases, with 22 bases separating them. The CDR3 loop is CASTTFHRAGVGYTF. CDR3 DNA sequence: TGTGCCAGCACCACCTTCCACAGGGCGGGTGTTGGCTACACCTTC.

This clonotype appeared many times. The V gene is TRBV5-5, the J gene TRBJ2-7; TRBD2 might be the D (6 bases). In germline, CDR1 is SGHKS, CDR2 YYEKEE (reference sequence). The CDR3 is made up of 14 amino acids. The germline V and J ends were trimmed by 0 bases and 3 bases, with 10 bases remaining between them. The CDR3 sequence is CASSLVGGIYEQYF. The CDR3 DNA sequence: TGTGCCAGCAGCTTGGTCGGGGGTATCTACGAGCAGTACTTC.

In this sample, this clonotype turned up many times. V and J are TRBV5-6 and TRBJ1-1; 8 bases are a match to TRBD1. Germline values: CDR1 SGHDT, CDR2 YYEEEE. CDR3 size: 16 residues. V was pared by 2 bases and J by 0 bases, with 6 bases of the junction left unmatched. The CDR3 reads CASSFSEDRVNTEAFF. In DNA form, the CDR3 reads TGTGCCAGCAGCTTTTCCGAGGACAGGGTGAACACTGAAGCTTTCTTT.

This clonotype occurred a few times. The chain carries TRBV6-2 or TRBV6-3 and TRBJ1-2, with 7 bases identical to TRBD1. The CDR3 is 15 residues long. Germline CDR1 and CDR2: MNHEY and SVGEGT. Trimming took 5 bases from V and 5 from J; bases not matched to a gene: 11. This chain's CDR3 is CASSELGGPPYGYTF. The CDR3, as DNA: TGTGCCAGCAGTGAACTAGGGGGCCCACCTTATGGCTACACCTTC.

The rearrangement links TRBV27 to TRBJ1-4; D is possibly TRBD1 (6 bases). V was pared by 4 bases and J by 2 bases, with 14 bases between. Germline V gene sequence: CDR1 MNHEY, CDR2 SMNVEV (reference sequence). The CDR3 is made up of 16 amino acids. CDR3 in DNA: TGTGCCAGCAGTTCACTCTTTAGGGGGACTAATGAAAAACTGTTTTTT. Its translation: CASSSLFRGTNEKLFF.

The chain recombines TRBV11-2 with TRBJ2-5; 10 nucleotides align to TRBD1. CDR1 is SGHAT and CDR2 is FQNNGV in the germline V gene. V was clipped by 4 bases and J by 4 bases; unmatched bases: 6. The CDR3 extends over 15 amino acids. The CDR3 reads CASSWGQGYRETQYF. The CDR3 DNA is TGTGCCAGCAGCTGGGGACAGGGGTATAGAGAGACCCAGTACTTC.

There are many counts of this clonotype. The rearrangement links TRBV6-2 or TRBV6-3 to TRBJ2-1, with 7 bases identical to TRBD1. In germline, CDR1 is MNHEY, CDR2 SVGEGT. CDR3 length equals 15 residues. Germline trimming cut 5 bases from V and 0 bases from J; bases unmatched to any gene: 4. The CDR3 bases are TGTGCCAGCAGTGGCGCAGGGGGCTCCTACAATGAGCAGTTCTTC. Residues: CASSGAGGSYNEQFF.

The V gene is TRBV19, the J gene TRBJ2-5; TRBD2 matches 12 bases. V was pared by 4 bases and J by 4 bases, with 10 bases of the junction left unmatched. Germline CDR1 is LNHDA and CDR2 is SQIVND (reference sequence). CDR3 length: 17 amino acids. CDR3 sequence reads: CASSTLPGLAGPETQYF. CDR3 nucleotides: TGTGCCAGTAGTACATTACCGGGACTAGCGGGTCCAGAGACCCAGTACTTC. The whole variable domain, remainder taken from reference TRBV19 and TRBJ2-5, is DGGITQSPKYLFRKEGQNVTLSCEQNLNHDAMYWYRQDPGQGLRLIYYSQIVNDFQKGDIAEGYSVSREKKESFPLTVTSAQKNPTAFYLCASSTLPGLAGPETQYFGPGTRLLVL.